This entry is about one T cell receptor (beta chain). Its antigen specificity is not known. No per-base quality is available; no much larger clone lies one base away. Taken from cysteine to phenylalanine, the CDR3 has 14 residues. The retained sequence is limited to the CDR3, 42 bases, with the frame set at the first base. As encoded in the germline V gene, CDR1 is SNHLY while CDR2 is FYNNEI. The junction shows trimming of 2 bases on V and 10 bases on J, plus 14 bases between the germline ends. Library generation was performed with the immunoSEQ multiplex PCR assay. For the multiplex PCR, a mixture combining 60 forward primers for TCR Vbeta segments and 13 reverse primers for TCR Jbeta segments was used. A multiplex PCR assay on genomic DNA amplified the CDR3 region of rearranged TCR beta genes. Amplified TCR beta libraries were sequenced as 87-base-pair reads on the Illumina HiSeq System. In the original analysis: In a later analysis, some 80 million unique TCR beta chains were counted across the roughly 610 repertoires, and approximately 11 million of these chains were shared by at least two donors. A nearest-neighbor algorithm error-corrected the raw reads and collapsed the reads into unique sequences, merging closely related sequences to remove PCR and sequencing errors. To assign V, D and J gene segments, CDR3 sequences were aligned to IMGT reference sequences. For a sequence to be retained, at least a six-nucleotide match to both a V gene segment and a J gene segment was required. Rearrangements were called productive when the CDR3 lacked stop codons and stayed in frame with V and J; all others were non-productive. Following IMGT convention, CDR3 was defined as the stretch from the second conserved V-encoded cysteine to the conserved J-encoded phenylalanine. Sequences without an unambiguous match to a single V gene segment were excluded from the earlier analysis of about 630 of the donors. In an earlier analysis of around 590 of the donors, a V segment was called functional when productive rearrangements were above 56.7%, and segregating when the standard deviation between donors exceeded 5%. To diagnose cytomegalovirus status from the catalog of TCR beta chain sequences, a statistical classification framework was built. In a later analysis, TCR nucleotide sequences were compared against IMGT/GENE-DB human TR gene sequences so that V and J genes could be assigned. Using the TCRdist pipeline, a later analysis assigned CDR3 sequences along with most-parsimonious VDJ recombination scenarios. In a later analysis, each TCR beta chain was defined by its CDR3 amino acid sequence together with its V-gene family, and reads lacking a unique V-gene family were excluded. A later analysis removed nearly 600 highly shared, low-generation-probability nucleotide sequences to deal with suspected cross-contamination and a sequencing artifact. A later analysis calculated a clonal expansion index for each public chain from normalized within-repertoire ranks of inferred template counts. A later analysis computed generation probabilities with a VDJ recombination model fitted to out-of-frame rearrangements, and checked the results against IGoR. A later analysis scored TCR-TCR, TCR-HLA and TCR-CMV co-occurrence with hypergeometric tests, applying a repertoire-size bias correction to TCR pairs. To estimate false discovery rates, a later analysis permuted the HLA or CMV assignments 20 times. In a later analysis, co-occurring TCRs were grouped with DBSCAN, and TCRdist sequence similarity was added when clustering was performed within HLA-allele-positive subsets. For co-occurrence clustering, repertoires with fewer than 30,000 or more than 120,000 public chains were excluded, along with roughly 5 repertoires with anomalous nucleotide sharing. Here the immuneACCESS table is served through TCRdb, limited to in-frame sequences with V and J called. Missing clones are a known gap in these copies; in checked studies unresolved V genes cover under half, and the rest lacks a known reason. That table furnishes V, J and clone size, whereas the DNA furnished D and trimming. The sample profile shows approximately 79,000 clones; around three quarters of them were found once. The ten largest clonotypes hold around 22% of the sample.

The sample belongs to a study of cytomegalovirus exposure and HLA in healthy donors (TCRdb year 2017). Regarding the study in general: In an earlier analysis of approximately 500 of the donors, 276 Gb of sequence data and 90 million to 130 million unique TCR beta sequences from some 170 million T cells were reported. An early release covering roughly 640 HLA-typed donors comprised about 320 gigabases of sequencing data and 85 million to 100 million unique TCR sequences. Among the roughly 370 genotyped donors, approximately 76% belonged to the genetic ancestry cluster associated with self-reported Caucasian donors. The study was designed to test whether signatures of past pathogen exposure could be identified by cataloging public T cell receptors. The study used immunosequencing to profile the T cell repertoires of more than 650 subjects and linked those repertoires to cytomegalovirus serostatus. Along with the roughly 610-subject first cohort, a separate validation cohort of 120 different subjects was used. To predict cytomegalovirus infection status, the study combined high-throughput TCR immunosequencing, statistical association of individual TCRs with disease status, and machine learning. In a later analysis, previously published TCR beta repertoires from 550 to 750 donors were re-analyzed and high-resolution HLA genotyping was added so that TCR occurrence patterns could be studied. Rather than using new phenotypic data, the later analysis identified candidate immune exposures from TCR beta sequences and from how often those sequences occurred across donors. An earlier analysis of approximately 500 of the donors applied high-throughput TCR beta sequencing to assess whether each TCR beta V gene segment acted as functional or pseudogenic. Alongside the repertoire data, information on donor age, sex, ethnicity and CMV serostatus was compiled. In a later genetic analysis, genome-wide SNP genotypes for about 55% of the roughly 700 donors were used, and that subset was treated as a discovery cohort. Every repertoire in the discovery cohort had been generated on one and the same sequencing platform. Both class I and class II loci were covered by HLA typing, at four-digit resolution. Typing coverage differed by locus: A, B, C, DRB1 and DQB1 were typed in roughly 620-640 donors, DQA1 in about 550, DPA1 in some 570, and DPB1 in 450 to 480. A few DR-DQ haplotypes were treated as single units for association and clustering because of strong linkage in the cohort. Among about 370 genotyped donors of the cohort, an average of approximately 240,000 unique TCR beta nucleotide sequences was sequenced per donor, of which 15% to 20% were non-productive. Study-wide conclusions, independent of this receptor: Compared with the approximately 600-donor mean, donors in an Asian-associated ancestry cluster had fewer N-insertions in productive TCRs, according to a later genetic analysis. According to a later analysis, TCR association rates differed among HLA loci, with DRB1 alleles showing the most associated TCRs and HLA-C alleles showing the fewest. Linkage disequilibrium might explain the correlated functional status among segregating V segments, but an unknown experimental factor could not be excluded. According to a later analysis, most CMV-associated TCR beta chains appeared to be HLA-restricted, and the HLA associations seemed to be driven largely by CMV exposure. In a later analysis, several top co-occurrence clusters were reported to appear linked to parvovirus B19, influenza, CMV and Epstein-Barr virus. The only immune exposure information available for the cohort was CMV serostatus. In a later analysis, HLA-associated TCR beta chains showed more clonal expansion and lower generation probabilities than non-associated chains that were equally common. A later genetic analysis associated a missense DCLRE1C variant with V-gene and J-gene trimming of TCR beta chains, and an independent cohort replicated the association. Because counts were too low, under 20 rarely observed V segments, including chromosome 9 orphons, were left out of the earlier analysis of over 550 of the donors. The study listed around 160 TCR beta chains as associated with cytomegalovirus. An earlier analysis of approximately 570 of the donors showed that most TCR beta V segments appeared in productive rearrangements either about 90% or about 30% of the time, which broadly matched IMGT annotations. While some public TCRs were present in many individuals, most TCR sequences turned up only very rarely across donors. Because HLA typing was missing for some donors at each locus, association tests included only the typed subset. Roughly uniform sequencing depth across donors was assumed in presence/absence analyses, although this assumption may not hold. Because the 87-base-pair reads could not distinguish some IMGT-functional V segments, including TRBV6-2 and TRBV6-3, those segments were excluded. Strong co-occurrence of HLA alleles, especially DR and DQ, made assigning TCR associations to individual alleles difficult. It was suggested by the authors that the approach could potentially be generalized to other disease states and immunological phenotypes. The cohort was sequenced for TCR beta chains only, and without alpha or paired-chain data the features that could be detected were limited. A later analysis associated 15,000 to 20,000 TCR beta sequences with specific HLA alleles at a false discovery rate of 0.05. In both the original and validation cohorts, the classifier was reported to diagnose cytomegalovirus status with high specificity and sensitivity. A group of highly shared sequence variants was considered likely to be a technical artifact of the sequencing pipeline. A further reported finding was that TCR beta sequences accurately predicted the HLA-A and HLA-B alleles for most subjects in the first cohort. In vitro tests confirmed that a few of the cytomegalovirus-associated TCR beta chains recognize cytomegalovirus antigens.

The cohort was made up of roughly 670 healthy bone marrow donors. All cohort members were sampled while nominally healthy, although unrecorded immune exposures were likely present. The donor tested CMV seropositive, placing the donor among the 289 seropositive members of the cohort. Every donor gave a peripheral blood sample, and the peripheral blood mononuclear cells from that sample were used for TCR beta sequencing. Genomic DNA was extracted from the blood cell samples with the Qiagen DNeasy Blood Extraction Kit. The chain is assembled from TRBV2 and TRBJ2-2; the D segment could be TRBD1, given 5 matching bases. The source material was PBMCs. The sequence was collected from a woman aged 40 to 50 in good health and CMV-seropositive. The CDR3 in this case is CASSENSLRAELFF. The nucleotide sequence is TGTGCCAGCAGTGAAAACAGTCTCAGGGCGGAGCTGTTTTTT.